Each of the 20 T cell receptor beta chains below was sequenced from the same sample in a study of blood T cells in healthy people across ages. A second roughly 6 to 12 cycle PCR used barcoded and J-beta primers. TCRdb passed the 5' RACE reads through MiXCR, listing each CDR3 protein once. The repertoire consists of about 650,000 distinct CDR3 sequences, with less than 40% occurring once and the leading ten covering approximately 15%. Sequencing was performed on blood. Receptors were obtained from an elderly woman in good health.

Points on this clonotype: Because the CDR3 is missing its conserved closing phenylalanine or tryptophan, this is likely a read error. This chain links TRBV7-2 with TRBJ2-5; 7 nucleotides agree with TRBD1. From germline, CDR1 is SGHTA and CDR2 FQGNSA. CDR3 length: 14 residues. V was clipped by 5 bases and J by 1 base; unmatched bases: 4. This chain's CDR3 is CASSVTGPQETQYY. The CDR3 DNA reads TGTGCCAGCAGCGTGACAGGGCCCCAAGAGACCCAGTACTAC.

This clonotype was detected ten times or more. The DNA for the CDR3 is TGTGCCAGCAGTGTTGGACTAGCGGGGGTCCGGGAGACCCAGTACTTC. It yields the protein CASSVGLAGVRETQYF. The chain has TRBV2 and TRBJ2-5; TRBD2 matches at 13 bases. The V segment lost 4 bases and the J segment 5 bases; nucleotides outside the gene matches: 7. CDR3 length: 16 residues. Germline lookup yields CDR1 SNHLY and CDR2 FYNNEI. Variable domain in full (rest from reference TRBV2 and TRBJ2-5): EPEVTQTPSHQVTQMGQEVILRCVPISNHLYFYWYRQILGQKVEFLVSFYNNEISEKSEIFDDQFSVERPDGSNFTLKIRSTKLEDSAMYFCASSVGLAGVRETQYFGPGTRLLVL.

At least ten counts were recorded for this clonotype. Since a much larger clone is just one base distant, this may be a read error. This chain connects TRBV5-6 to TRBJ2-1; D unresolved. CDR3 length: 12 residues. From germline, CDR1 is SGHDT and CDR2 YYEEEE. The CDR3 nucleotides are TGTGCCTGCAGCTTGAAGTTCAATGAGCAGTTCTTC. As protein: CACSLKFNEQFF.

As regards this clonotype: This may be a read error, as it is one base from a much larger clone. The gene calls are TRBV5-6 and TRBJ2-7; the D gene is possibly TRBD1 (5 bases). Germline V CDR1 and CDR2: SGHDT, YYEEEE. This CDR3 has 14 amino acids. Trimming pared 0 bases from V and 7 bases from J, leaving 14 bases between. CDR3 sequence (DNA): TGTGCCAGCAGCTTGGAAAGGGGTTACAATGAGCAGTACTTC. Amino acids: CASSLERGYNEQYF.

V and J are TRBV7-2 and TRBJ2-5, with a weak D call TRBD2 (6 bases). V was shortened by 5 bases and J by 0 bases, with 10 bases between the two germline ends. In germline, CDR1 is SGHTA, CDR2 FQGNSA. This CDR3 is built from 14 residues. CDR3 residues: CASSRSSDQETQYF. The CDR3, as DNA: TGTGCCAGCAGCCGTTCTAGCGACCAAGAGACCCAGTACTTC. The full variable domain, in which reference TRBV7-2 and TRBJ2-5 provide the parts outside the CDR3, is GAGVSQSPSNKVTEKGKDVELRCDPISGHTALYWYRQSLGQGLEFLIYFQGNSAPDKSGLPSDRFSAERTGGSVSTLTIQRTQQEDSAVYLCASSRSSDQETQYFGPGTRLLVL.

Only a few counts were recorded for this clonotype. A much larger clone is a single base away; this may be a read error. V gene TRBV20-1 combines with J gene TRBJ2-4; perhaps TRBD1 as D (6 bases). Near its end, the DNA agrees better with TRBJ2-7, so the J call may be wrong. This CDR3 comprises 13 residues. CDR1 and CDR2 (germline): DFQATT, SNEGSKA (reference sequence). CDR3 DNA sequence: TGCAGTGCTAGTAGACAGGCCTCCCACGAGCAGTACTTC. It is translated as CSASRQASHEQYF.

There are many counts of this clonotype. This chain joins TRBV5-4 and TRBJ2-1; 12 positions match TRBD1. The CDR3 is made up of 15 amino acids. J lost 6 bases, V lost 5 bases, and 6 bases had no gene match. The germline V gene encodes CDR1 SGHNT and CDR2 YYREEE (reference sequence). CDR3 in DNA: TGTGCCAGCAGGCCCGGGACAGGGGGCACCAATGAGCAGTTCTTC. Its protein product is CASRPGTGGTNEQFF. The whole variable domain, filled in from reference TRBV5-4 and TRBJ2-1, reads ETGVTQSPTHLIKTRGQQVTLRCSSQSGHNTVSWYQQALGQGPQFIFQYYREEENGRGNFPPRFSGLQFPNYSSELNVNALELDDSALYLCASRPGTGGTNEQFFGPGTRLTVL.

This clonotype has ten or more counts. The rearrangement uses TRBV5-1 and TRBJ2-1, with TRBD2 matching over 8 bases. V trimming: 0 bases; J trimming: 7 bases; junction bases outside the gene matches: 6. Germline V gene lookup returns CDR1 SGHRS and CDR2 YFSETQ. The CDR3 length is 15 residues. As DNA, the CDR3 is TGCGCCAGCAGCTTGGTCGGGGGGGGGCCGAATGAGCAGTTCTTC. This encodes CASSLVGGGPNEQFF.

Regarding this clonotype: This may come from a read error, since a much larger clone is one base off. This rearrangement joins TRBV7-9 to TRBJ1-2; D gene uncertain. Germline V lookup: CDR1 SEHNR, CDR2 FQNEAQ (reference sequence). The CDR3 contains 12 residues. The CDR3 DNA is TGTTCCGGTTCGGTACTTAACTATGGCTACACCTTC. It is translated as CSGSVLNYGYTF.

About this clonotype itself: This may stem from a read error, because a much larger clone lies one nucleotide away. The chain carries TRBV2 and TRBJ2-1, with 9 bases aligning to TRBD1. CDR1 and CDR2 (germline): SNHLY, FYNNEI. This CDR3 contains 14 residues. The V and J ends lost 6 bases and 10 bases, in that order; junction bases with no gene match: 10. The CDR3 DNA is TGTGCCAGCAGAGTCCGGGACAGGGATTACGAGCAGTTCTTC. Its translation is CASRVRDRDYEQFF.

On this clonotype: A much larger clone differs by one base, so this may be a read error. The CDR3 sequence is CASSQVTSEQETQYF. DNA for the CDR3: TGTGCCAGCAGCCAAGTTACTAGCGAACAAGAGACCCAGTACTTC. The rearrangement uses TRBV4-2 and TRBJ2-5, with 7 bases that match TRBD2. Germline values: CDR1 LGHNA, CDR2 YNFKEQ. Trimming at V came to 1 base and at J to 2 bases, leaving 4 bases not matched to a gene. CDR3 size: 15 residues.

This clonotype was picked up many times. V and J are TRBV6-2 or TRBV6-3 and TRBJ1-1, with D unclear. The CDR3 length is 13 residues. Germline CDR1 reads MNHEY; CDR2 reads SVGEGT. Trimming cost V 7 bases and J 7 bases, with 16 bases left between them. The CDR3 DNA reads TGTGCCAGCACCCTCTCAGCGGAAGGTGAAGCTTTCTTT. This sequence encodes CASTLSAEGEAFF.

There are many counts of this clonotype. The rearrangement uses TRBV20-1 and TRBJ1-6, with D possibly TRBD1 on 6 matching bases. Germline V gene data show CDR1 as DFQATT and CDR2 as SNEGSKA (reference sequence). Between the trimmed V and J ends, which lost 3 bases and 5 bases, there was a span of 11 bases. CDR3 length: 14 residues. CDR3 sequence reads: CSARSPGDNSPLHF. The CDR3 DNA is TGCAGTGCTAGGTCGCCAGGGGATAATTCACCCCTCCACTTT.

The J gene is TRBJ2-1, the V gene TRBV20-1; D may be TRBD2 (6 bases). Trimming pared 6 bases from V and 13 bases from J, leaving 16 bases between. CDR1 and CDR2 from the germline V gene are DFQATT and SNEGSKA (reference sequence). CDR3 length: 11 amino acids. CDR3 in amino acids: CSARRGETQFF. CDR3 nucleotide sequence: TGCAGTGCCCGGAGGGGCGAGACCCAGTTCTTC.

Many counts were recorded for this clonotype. The CDR3 spells CSVAGDKGTDTQYF. The CDR3 DNA is TGCAGCGTTGCCGGGGACAAGGGCACAGATACGCAGTATTTT. The chain recombines TRBV29-1 with TRBJ2-3; perhaps TRBD1 as D (6 bases). V shed 4 bases and J shed 1 base, with 12 bases lying between them. Germline values: CDR1 SQVTM, CDR2 ANQGSEA. CDR3 length equals 14 residues.

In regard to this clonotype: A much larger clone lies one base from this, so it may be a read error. The DNA for the CDR3 is TGTGCCGTCAGGGAGGGACAGGGGGTAGAGACCCAGTACTTC. It specifies CAVREGQGVETQYF. The V and J genes are TRBV10-3 and TRBJ2-5; TRBD1 matches 11 bases. The germline V gene encodes CDR1 ENHRY and CDR2 SYGVKD. The length of the CDR3 is 14 residues.

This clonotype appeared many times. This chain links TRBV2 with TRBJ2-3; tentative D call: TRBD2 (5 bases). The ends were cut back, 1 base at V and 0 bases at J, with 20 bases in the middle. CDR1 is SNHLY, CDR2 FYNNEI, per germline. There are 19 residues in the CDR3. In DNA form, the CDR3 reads TGTGCCAGCAGTGAAGGATCAGATTCCTTGGGCGGGAGCACAGATACGCAGTATTTT. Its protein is CASSEGSDSLGGSTDTQYF.

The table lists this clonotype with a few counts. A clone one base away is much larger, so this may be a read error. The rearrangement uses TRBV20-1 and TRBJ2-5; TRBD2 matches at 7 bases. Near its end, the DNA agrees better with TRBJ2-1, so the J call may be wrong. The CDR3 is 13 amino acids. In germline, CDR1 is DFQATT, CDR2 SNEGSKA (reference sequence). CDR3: CSASGAGRETQFF. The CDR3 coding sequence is TGCAGTGCTAGTGGTGCTGGGCGGGAGACCCAGTTCTTC.

CDR3 residues: CASSPTRGAHYGYTF. The CDR3 DNA reads as TGTGCCAGCAGCCCCACCCGGGGGGCCCACTATGGCTACACCTTC. The chain recombines TRBV5-5 with TRBJ1-2, with a weak D call TRBD1 (6 bases). This CDR3 has 15 amino acids. The germline CDR1 and CDR2 sequences are SGHKS and YYEKEE (reference sequence). Trimming took off 4 bases at V and 3 bases at J, with 16 bases between the two ends.

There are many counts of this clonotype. The CDR3 region is CASSLGSGSSTDTQYF. Here the CDR3 DNA reads TGTGCCAGTTCTCTTGGCAGCGGTTCTAGCACAGATACGCAGTATTTT. This chain uses TRBV27 with TRBJ2-3; a weak D match, TRBD2 (5 bases). Germline V lookup: CDR1 MNHEY, CDR2 SMNVEV (reference sequence). The length of the CDR3 is 16 residues. Trimming pared 9 bases from V and 0 bases from J, leaving 19 bases between.